Below, 8 T cell receptor beta chains from the same sample are listed, as sequenced in a study of T-cell memory formation after mild COVID-19. TCRdb reprocessed the 5' RACE reads with MiXCR, giving one entry per CDR3 protein. The table includes 380,000 or so distinct CDR3 sequences, approximately 14% detected once. The sequenced material came from PBMCs or a T cell subset sorted from them (not recorded which). The receptors were sampled from a man between 18 and 35 years old who had mild COVID-19 (a few samples of this study predate the infection). Cell type and time point are not known.

This clonotype was observed a handful of times. The chain recombines TRBV29-1 with TRBJ1-1; unclear D gene. The germline V and J ends were trimmed by 5 bases and 1 base, with 14 bases remaining between them. The CDR3 totals 14 residues. Per the germline V gene, CDR1 is SQVTM and CDR2 is ANQGSEA. CDR3 sequence reads: CSVCPGRKNTEAFF. As DNA, the CDR3 is TGCAGCGTTTGCCCCGGACGGAAGAACACTGAAGCTTTCTTT.

For this clonotype: The conserved phenylalanine or tryptophan is not found at the CDR3 terminus, so this likely reflects a read error. This chain links TRBV15 with TRBJ1-1; D not resolved. Germline V CDR1 and CDR2: LNHNV, YYDKDF (reference sequence). The CDR3 has 13 amino acids. Trimming took 3 bases from V and 4 from J, leaving 9 bases between them. The CDR3 DNA follows: TGTGCCACCAGCAGGTGGGGAGGCACTGAAGCTTTCATT. It is translated as CATSRWGGTEAFI.

This clonotype came up a few times. The genes are TRBV10-3 and TRBJ2-5, with D possibly called TRBD1 or TRBD2 (6 bases each). Germline V lookup: CDR1 ENHRY, CDR2 SYGVKD. V lost 3 bases and J lost 4, with 15 bases in between. The CDR3 consists of 15 residues. DNA for the CDR3: TGTGCCATCAGTGATCAGGGAAAGGGGGGAGAGACCCAGTACTTC. Translation: CAISDQGKGGETQYF.

In DNA, the CDR3 is TGTGCCAGCAGCCAATCGAACACCATATATTTT. Translation gives CASSQSNTIYF. The chain links TRBV12-3 or TRBV12-4 to TRBJ1-3; no firm D call. Deletions cut 6 bases from V and 7 bases from J, with 7 bases between. The CDR3 runs to 11 residues.

This chain uses TRBV5-1 with TRBJ2-5; D perhaps matches TRBD2 (6 bases). V shed 2 bases and J shed 0 bases, with 14 bases lying between them. CDR1 and CDR2 from the germline V gene are SGHRS and YFSETQ. The CDR3 spans 16 residues. CDR3 amino acids: CASSFGGGTNQETQYF. CDR3 bases: TGCGCCAGCAGCTTTGGGGGAGGAACGAACCAAGAGACCCAGTACTTC. Complete variable domain (other parts from reference TRBV5-1 and TRBJ2-5): KAGVTQTPRYLIKTRGQQVTLSCSPISGHRSVSWYQQTPGQGLQFLFEYFSETQRNKGNFPGRFSGRQFSNSRSEMNVSTLELGDSALYLCASSFGGGTNQETQYFGPGTRLLVL.

The chain has TRBV14 and TRBJ2-7; 8 nucleotides agree with TRBD2. This CDR3 contains 14 residues. Trimming at V came to 0 bases and at J to 7 bases, leaving 5 bases not matched to a gene. Germline lookup yields CDR1 SGHDN and CDR2 FVKESK. The CDR3 region has the DNA TGTGCCAGCAGCCAAGATGAGACTAGCGTAGAGCAGTACTTC. Amino acid sequence: CASSQDETSVEQYF.

This clonotype was observed at least ten times. The chain recombines TRBV5-1 with TRBJ1-1; D might be TRBD1 (6 bases). V lost 3 bases to trimming and J lost 2 bases, with 8 bases between them. Germline loops: CDR1 SGHRS, CDR2 YFSETQ. CDR3 length equals 13 residues. The CDR3 sequence: CASSSDSNTEAFF. In nucleotides, the CDR3 is TGCGCCAGCAGCTCGGACAGCAACACTGAAGCTTTCTTT.

This sequence joins TRBV5-1 and TRBJ2-5; a weak D match, TRBD2 (6 bases). The CDR3 totals 17 residues. V gave up 5 bases and J gave up 2 bases, with 22 bases separating them. Germline assignment: CDR1 SGHRS and CDR2 YFSETQ. Written as DNA, the CDR3 is TGCGCCAGCAGTCTTGGGTTGGTAGCGGCCGATCAAGAGACCCAGTACTTC. Residues: CASSLGLVAADQETQYF.